These T cell receptor beta chains were read from a single sample in a study of blood T cell repertoires in COVID-19. The table came from immunoSEQ multiplex PCR; TCRdb's copy has only in-frame clones and leaves some out. This table has about 73,000 clones, 60% to 80% appearing once. Sample: peripheral blood. The receptor set was obtained from an older man with COVID-19, enrolled during active disease. CDR3s leave out the opening cysteine and the closing phenylalanine or tryptophan. The order of the fields is V gene, CDR3 length, D gene, J gene, CDR3 protein. A D gene is named only where the DNA matches it firmly.

TRBV14	13	NA	TRBJ2-5	ASSQGGLMFKTQY
TRBV7-9	11	NA	TRBJ2-7	ASRLVQGYEQY
TRBV6-2/TRBV6-3	13	TRBD1	TRBJ1-5	ASSYATGNGQPQH
TRBV27	13	NA	TRBJ2-1	ASSLVGHSYNEQF
TRBV7-9	13	TRBD2	TRBJ2-1	ASSLVGGRVNEQF
TRBV2	12	NA	TRBJ1-1	ASSESRSNTEAF
TRBV5-6	11	NA	TRBJ2-1	ASSSRVYNEQF
TRBV6-2/TRBV6-3	11	NA	TRBJ2-3	ASSYRETDTQY
TRBV7-2	14	TRBD2	TRBJ2-7	ASSLAAGLAAYEQY
TRBV9	13	NA	TRBJ1-4	ASSVGGREGEKLF
TRBV4-2	15	TRBD2	TRBJ2-1	ASSQDLGTSGKNEQF
TRBV15	13	TRBD2	TRBJ2-3	ATSRAGRVTDTQY
TRBV6-2/TRBV6-3	12	TRBD1	TRBJ1-5	ASSSTTGGQPQH
TRBV29-1	13	NA	TRBJ2-3	SARGSKEGADTQY
TRBV14	12	NA	TRBJ2-3	ASSQEQYTDTQY
TRBV5-1	14	TRBD2	TRBJ2-3	ASSPLAGGPTDTQY
TRBV6-5	13	TRBD1	TRBJ1-5	ASSTGQESLQPQH
TRBV9	13	TRBD2	TRBJ2-7	ASSPGTSGRYEQY
TRBV18	14	TRBD2	TRBJ2-7	ASSPGTSGVSYEQY
TRBV10-3	13	TRBD1	TRBJ1-5	AISDLTGGRQPQH
TRBV7-2	14	TRBD2	TRBJ2-3	ASSSGLAGGADTQY
TRBV7-2	13	TRBD1	TRBJ2-7	ASSQDRAGVYEQY
TRBV6-5	12	TRBD1	TRBJ1-5	ASSGTGFGQPQH
TRBV7-9	13	TRBD1	TRBJ1-4	ASSPGPGGGEKLF
TRBV10-3	13	TRBD1	TRBJ1-6	AISGKDRGKGALH
TRBV21-1	18	NA	TRBJ1-4	ASSKDRGLLLGSTNEKLF
TRBV4-2	14	TRBD2	TRBJ2-5	ASSQGLAGVGETQY
TRBV19	14	TRBD1	TRBJ2-2	ASSRRTGVDTGELF
TRBV7-2	12	TRBD1	TRBJ2-2	ASRPDRAPGELF
TRBV9	15	TRBD1	TRBJ1-3	ASSTNPQGISGNTIY
TRBV3-1/TRBV3-2	14	TRBD1	TRBJ2-5	ASSHWGRQGAETQY
TRBV9	12	NA	TRBJ1-2	ASSRGTAEYGYT
TRBV30	15	TRBD1	TRBJ2-7	AWSPSLRDRGLNEQY
TRBV24-1	10	NA	TRBJ2-3	AAGTVTDTQY
TRBV5-1	14	NA	TRBJ1-3	ASSSRTGSSGNTIY
TRBV7-2	13	TRBD1	TRBJ2-7	ASSRGQTTLYEQY
TRBV10-3	11	NA	TRBJ2-2	AIRAGGTGELF
TRBV7-8	13	NA	TRBJ1-4	ASSLAGTLNEKLF
TRBV28	13	TRBD2	TRBJ2-1	ASTTGLAGGNEQF
TRBV7-2	15	TRBD1	TRBJ2-2	ASSPLLGQGGTGELF
TRBV28	17	NA	TRBJ1-6	ASSFYSPTRGSYNSPLH
TRBV5-1	11	NA	TRBJ1-1	ASSLAEGTEAF
TRBV5-1	15	NA	TRBJ2-1	ASSAQWTGRVYNEQF
TRBV28	13	NA	TRBJ2-2	ASSFPGVNTGELF
TRBV27	16	TRBD1	TRBJ1-5	ASSCPWRRQGPNQPQH
TRBV18	12	NA	TRBJ2-1	ASSPPGVYNEQF
TRBV5-4	13	TRBD1	TRBJ1-6	ASSSGQANNSPLH
TRBV6-2/TRBV6-3	13	NA	TRBJ2-3	ASSARQKSTDTQY
TRBV19	9	NA	TRBJ2-7	ASSEGREQY
TRBV23-1	11	NA	TRBJ2-7	ASSQSAPSEQY
TRBV7-2	14	NA	TRBJ1-1	ASSLYPAGANTEAF
TRBV7-2	11	NA	TRBJ1-2	ASSLDRSYGYT
TRBV3-1/TRBV3-2	9	NA	TRBJ1-1	ASSTIGEAF
TRBV4-2	15	TRBD1	TRBJ1-6	ASSQGQGSSYNSPLH